This is a list of T cell receptor beta chains from one sample in a study of blood T cell repertoires in COVID-19. The protocol was immunoSEQ multiplex PCR, while the TCRdb copy is restricted to in-frame clones and leaves out a portion. The sample yields around 400,000 clones, around 92% seen once. Sample: PBMCs or T cells enriched from blood (not recorded which). The receptors here all came from a woman in her twenties or thirties who had recovered from COVID-19. Each CDR3 is given with its conserved first and last residue. A D gene is named only where the DNA matches it firmly. The listing skips clone size in some rows; elsewhere it reads once, few, many or a size class.

cdr3_aa: CASSQGQFDYGYTF
cdr3_nt: TGTGCCAGCTCACAAGGACAGTTTGACTATGGCTACACCTTC
v_call: TRBV18
j_call: TRBJ1-2
clone_size: NA
d_call: NA

cdr3_aa: CASSPVGGGTNNEQFF
cdr3_nt: TGTGCCAGCAGCCCAGTTGGCGGGGGCACCAACAATGAGCAGTTCTTC
v_call: TRBV16
j_call: TRBJ2-1
clone_size: NA
d_call: NA

cdr3_aa: CASSARDRGREQYF
cdr3_nt: TGTGCCAGCAGTGCGCGGGACAGGGGGCGGGAGCAGTACTTC
v_call: TRBV27
j_call: TRBJ2-7
clone_size: NA
d_call: TRBD1

cdr3_aa: CASSRDGTGARPQHF
cdr3_nt: TGTGCCAGCTCACGGGACGGGACAGGGGCCCGGCCCCAGCATTTT
v_call: TRBV18
j_call: TRBJ1-5
clone_size: many
d_call: TRBD1

cdr3_aa: CSASLLAVTYEQYF
cdr3_nt: TGCAGTGCTAGTTTACTAGCGGTTACCTACGAGCAGTACTTC
v_call: TRBV20-1
j_call: TRBJ2-7
clone_size: NA
d_call: TRBD2

cdr3_aa: CASSVGTGVHQPQHF
cdr3_nt: TGCGCCAGCAGCGTTGGAACCGGAGTACATCAGCCCCAGCATTTT
v_call: TRBV5-1
j_call: TRBJ1-5
clone_size: NA
d_call: NA

cdr3_aa: CASSILAGGSGELFF
cdr3_nt: TGTGCCAGCAGCATCCTAGCGGGAGGTTCCGGGGAGCTGTTTTTT
v_call: TRBV7-9
j_call: TRBJ2-2
clone_size: NA
d_call: TRBD2

cdr3_aa: CASSHINRGSPEAFF
cdr3_nt: TGCGCCAGCAGCCATATTAACAGGGGCTCCCCTGAAGCTTTCTTT
v_call: TRBV4-1
j_call: TRBJ1-1
clone_size: NA
d_call: TRBD1

cdr3_aa: CASSQDIVISGYTF
cdr3_nt: TGCGCCAGCAGCCAAGATATAGTAATTTCTGGCTACACCTTC
v_call: TRBV4-1
j_call: TRBJ1-2
clone_size: NA
d_call: NA

cdr3_aa: CASSFDRNYGYTF
cdr3_nt: TGTGCCAGCAGTTTCGACAGAAACTATGGCTACACCTTC
v_call: TRBV12-3/TRBV12-4
j_call: TRBJ1-2
clone_size: NA
d_call: NA

cdr3_aa: CASSQDGAGGPGSYEQYF
cdr3_nt: TGCGCCAGCAGCCAAGATGGAGCGGGAGGGCCGGGGTCCTACGAGCAGTACTTC
v_call: TRBV4-1
j_call: TRBJ2-7
clone_size: NA
d_call: TRBD2

cdr3_aa: CASSLVETGQSGYTF
cdr3_nt: TGTGCCAGCAGCTTAGTTGAAACAGGGCAATCGGGCTACACCTTC
v_call: TRBV7-6
j_call: TRBJ1-2
clone_size: once
d_call: NA

cdr3_aa: CASSLANFFPVTEAFF
cdr3_nt: TGTGCCAGCAGCCTCGCTAACTTCTTCCCGGTCACTGAAGCTTTCTTT
v_call: TRBV3-1/TRBV3-2
j_call: TRBJ1-1
clone_size: NA
d_call: NA

cdr3_aa: CASGQGKNTEAFF
cdr3_nt: TGTGCCAGCGGACAGGGGAAAAACACTGAAGCTTTCTTT
v_call: TRBV6-5
j_call: TRBJ1-1
clone_size: NA
d_call: TRBD1

cdr3_aa: CASSIGAGGPYEQYF
cdr3_nt: TGTGCCAGTAGTATTGGGGCGGGAGGGCCGTACGAGCAGTACTTC
v_call: TRBV19
j_call: TRBJ2-7
clone_size: NA
d_call: TRBD2

cdr3_aa: CASSDARPYGYTF
cdr3_nt: TGTGCCAGCAGTGACGCGCGGCCTTATGGCTACACCTTC
v_call: TRBV2
j_call: TRBJ1-2
clone_size: once
d_call: NA

cdr3_aa: CASSLVVPGTGNEKLFF
cdr3_nt: TGCGCCAGCAGCTTGGTGGTACCCGGGACAGGGAATGAAAAACTGTTTTTT
v_call: TRBV5-1
j_call: TRBJ1-4
clone_size: NA
d_call: TRBD1

cdr3_aa: CASSSALGASGSYEQYF
cdr3_nt: TGTGCCAGCAGTTCGGCCCTTGGGGCTAGCGGGTCCTACGAGCAGTACTTC
v_call: TRBV28
j_call: TRBJ2-7
clone_size: NA
d_call: TRBD2

cdr3_aa: CASSLRQGGNYEQYF
cdr3_nt: TGTGCCAGCTCACTTAGACAGGGGGGGAACTACGAGCAGTACTTC
v_call: TRBV18
j_call: TRBJ2-7
clone_size: once
d_call: TRBD1

cdr3_aa: CATSRRSLAASYNEQFF
cdr3_nt: TGTGCCACCAGCAGAAGGTCACTAGCGGCCTCCTACAATGAGCAGTTCTTC
v_call: TRBV15
j_call: TRBJ2-1
clone_size: NA
d_call: TRBD2

cdr3_aa: CASSLFDGVNYEQYF
cdr3_nt: TGCGCCAGCAGCTTGTTCGACGGGGTTAACTACGAGCAGTACTTC
v_call: TRBV5-1
j_call: TRBJ2-7
clone_size: NA
d_call: NA

cdr3_aa: CASIKREGGGTEAFF
cdr3_nt: TGTGCCAGCATTAAGAGGGAAGGGGGAGGGACTGAAGCTTTCTTT
v_call: TRBV2
j_call: TRBJ1-1
clone_size: NA
d_call: NA

cdr3_aa: CASSLSFTGRDGYTF
cdr3_nt: TGTGCCAGCAGTTTATCATTCACAGGGCGGGATGGCTACACCTTC
v_call: TRBV27
j_call: TRBJ1-2
clone_size: once
d_call: NA

cdr3_aa: CASRADRDINEKLFF
cdr3_nt: TGTGCCAGCAGGGCCGACCGGGACATTAATGAAAAACTGTTTTTT
v_call: TRBV6-5
j_call: TRBJ1-4
clone_size: once
d_call: NA

cdr3_aa: CASIPSDSSYEQYF
cdr3_nt: TGTGCCAGCATTCCCTCGGACAGCTCCTACGAGCAGTACTTC
v_call: TRBV28
j_call: TRBJ2-7
clone_size: NA
d_call: NA

cdr3_aa: CASSYPEDGNEKLFF
cdr3_nt: TGTGCCAGCAGTTATCCAGAGGATGGGAATGAAAAACTGTTTTTT
v_call: TRBV6-2/TRBV6-3
j_call: TRBJ1-4
clone_size: NA
d_call: NA

cdr3_aa: CAWSEGRGPYNEQFF
cdr3_nt: TGTGCCTGGAGCGAGGGCCGTGGCCCCTACAATGAGCAGTTCTTC
v_call: TRBV30
j_call: TRBJ2-1
clone_size: NA
d_call: NA

cdr3_aa: CASSPGWTYEQYF
cdr3_nt: TGTGCCAGCAGTCCGGGTTGGACTTACGAGCAGTACTTC
v_call: TRBV6-2/TRBV6-3
j_call: TRBJ2-7
clone_size: NA
d_call: NA

cdr3_aa: CASSLSKLTEAFF
cdr3_nt: TGTGCCAGCAGTTTGTCAAAACTCACTGAAGCTTTCTTT
v_call: TRBV12-3/TRBV12-4
j_call: TRBJ1-1
clone_size: NA
d_call: NA

cdr3_aa: CASSGWGREDYEQYF
cdr3_nt: TGTGCCAGTAGTGGTTGGGGGCGAGAGGACTACGAGCAGTACTTC
v_call: TRBV19
j_call: TRBJ2-7
clone_size: NA
d_call: NA

cdr3_aa: CACRKAGTDEQYF
cdr3_nt: TGTGCCTGTAGAAAGGCGGGTACCGACGAGCAGTACTTC
v_call: TRBV19
j_call: TRBJ2-7
clone_size: NA
d_call: NA

cdr3_aa: CASSQGGTRTDTQYF
cdr3_nt: TGTGCCAGCAGCCAAGGAGGGACTCGCACAGATACGCAGTATTTT
v_call: TRBV3-1/TRBV3-2
j_call: TRBJ2-3
clone_size: NA
d_call: NA

cdr3_aa: CASSRDRGLGTGELFF
cdr3_nt: TGTGCCAGCAGCAGGGACAGGGGGCTTGGCACCGGGGAGCTGTTTTTT
v_call: TRBV7-7
j_call: TRBJ2-2
clone_size: NA
d_call: TRBD1

cdr3_aa: CAIRTQETATGELFF
cdr3_nt: TGTGCCATCAGAACACAGGAGACCGCCACCGGGGAGCTGTTTTTT
v_call: TRBV10-3
j_call: TRBJ2-2
clone_size: NA
d_call: NA

cdr3_aa: CAIKGPNTEAFF
cdr3_nt: TGTGCCATCAAGGGGCCGAACACTGAAGCTTTCTTT
v_call: TRBV10-3
j_call: TRBJ1-1
clone_size: NA
d_call: NA

cdr3_aa: CASSVATGGETQYF
cdr3_nt: TGTGCCAGCAGTGTTGCGACCGGGGGGGAGACCCAGTACTTC
v_call: TRBV2
j_call: TRBJ2-5
clone_size: NA
d_call: TRBD2

cdr3_aa: CASRIRKRDTIYF
cdr3_nt: TGTGCCAGCAGGATCAGAAAGAGGGACACCATATATTTT
v_call: TRBV2
j_call: TRBJ1-3
clone_size: NA
d_call: NA

cdr3_aa: CASSLASGGQGFNTIYF
cdr3_nt: TGTGCCAGCAGTTTAGCGTCGGGGGGACAGGGCTTTAACACCATATATTTT
v_call: TRBV28
j_call: TRBJ1-3
clone_size: NA
d_call: TRBD1

cdr3_aa: CASSVEGLAGDSYNEQFF
cdr3_nt: TGTGCCAGCAGCGTAGAGGGGCTAGCGGGAGATTCTTACAATGAGCAGTTCTTC
v_call: TRBV9
j_call: TRBJ2-1
clone_size: NA
d_call: TRBD2

cdr3_aa: CSASYTGGGAQETQYF
cdr3_nt: TGCAGTGCTAGTTACACGGGAGGTGGGGCCCAAGAGACCCAGTACTTC
v_call: TRBV20-1
j_call: TRBJ2-5
clone_size: once
d_call: TRBD2

cdr3_aa: CASSRSGTSGNYEQYF
cdr3_nt: TGTGCCAGCAGCCGGAGTGGGACTAGCGGTAACTACGAGCAGTACTTC
v_call: TRBV7-2
j_call: TRBJ2-7
clone_size: NA
d_call: TRBD2

cdr3_aa: CASSELKGGGKLFF
cdr3_nt: TGTGCCAGCAGTGAACTTAAGGGAGGAGGAAAACTGTTTTTT
v_call: TRBV2
j_call: TRBJ1-4
clone_size: NA
d_call: NA

cdr3_aa: CASSLVPGSKDRGPEQYF
cdr3_nt: TGCGCCAGCAGCTTGGTCCCCGGGAGTAAGGACAGGGGGCCCGAGCAGTACTTC
v_call: TRBV5-1
j_call: TRBJ2-7
clone_size: NA
d_call: TRBD1

cdr3_aa: CAISAGASANTGELFF
cdr3_nt: TGTGCCATCAGTGCCGGGGCTAGCGCGAACACCGGGGAGCTGTTTTTT
v_call: TRBV10-3
j_call: TRBJ2-2
clone_size: NA
d_call: NA

cdr3_aa: CASSDYRVLGTDTQYF
cdr3_nt: TGTGCCAGTAGTGACTACAGGGTTCTCGGCACAGATACGCAGTATTTT
v_call: TRBV19
j_call: TRBJ2-3
clone_size: NA
d_call: NA

cdr3_aa: CASSPPRERGTGVYNEQFF
cdr3_nt: TGTGCCAGCTCACCACCGAGGGAACGTGGGACAGGGGTATACAATGAGCAGTTCTTC
v_call: TRBV18
j_call: TRBJ2-1
clone_size: NA
d_call: TRBD1

cdr3_aa: CASSFPGSTEAFF
cdr3_nt: TGCGCCAGCAGCTTTCCCGGTAGTACTGAAGCTTTCTTT
v_call: TRBV5-1
j_call: TRBJ1-1
clone_size: NA
d_call: NA

cdr3_aa: CASSLDGRGILAKNIQYF
cdr3_nt: TGCGCCAGCAGCTTGGACGGCCGGGGAATACTAGCCAAAAACATTCAGTACTTC
v_call: TRBV5-1
j_call: TRBJ2-4
clone_size: NA
d_call: NA

cdr3_aa: CASGFGPAGTNEQYF
cdr3_nt: TGTGCTAGTGGTTTTGGGCCAGCGGGAACGAACGAGCAGTACTTC
v_call: TRBV12-5
j_call: TRBJ2-7
clone_size: NA
d_call: TRBD2